Shown below are 30 T cell receptor beta chains from a single sample sequenced in a study of OX40 agonist ivuxolimab in advanced cancers. Sequenced by immunoSEQ multiplex PCR; TCRdb stores in-frame clones only, minus some. The sample contains tens of thousands of clones, approximately 80% of which appear only once. This specimen consisted of CD4+ or CD8+ T cells sorted from blood, obtained in a trial of the OX40 agonist ivuxolimab. These receptors were taken from an adult with an advanced solid tumor such as melanoma, head and neck, liver or kidney cancer.

Only one count was recorded for this clone. This chain joins TRBV4-1 and TRBJ2-2; 8 bases are a match to TRBD1. From germline, CDR1 is MGHRA and CDR2 YSYEKL. This CDR3 has 17 amino acids. Trimming took 6 bases from V and 3 from J; bases not matched to a gene: 12. In DNA, the CDR3 is TGCGCCAGCAGACTGGGGGTCAGGACAGGGTACACCGGGGAGCTGTTTTTT. This codes for CASRLGVRTGYTGELFF.

This clone was detected once. V gene TRBV11-3 combines with J gene TRBJ2-1; a weak D match, TRBD2 (5 bases). Per the germline V gene, CDR1 is SGHNT and CDR2 is YENEEA. The CDR3 runs to 15 residues. Trimming took 0 bases from V and 9 from J, leaving 15 bases between them. CDR3 DNA sequence: TGTGCCAGCAGCTTAGATCCTACCCGCGAGGGTGAGCAGTTCTTC. Protein sequence: CASSLDPTREGEQFF.

The genes are TRBV28 and TRBJ1-1; D is undetermined. Germline CDR1 MDHEN, CDR2 SYDVKM. This CDR3 has 14 residues. V lost 1 base to trimming and J lost 2 bases, with 8 bases between them. The CDR3 bases are TGTGCCAGCAGTTTATCCGGGATAAACACTGAAGCTTTCTTT. It translates to CASSLSGINTEAFF.

This clone is a singleton in its sample. The chain employs TRBV5-5 and TRBJ2-2, with a tentative D call TRBD2 (6 bases). The CDR3 sequence is 15 residues long. Germline loops: CDR1 SGHKS, CDR2 YYEKEE (reference sequence). V was clipped by 4 bases and J by 7 bases, with 17 bases between them. CDR3 coding DNA: TGTGCCAGCAGCCGATTAGGGACTCCCGGCGGGGAGCTGTTTTTT. Residues: CASSRLGTPGGELFF.

The chain carries TRBV6-5 and TRBJ2-5, with 7 bases lining up with TRBD1. V trimming: 4 bases; J trimming: 3 bases; junction bases outside the gene matches: 8. The CDR3 has 15 residues. Per the germline V gene, CDR1 is MNHEY and CDR2 is SVGAGI. The CDR3 spells CASSSWTGTEETQYF. For the CDR3, the DNA is TGTGCCAGCAGTTCTTGGACAGGCACCGAAGAGACCCAGTACTTC.

The chain joins TRBV10-3 to TRBJ1-1, with TRBD1 matching 8 bases. The CDR3 spans 15 residues. V was clipped by 6 bases and J by 0 bases; unmatched bases: 6. Looked up from germline, CDR1 is ENHRY and CDR2 is SYGVKD. The CDR3 loop is CAIREPGQVNTEAFF. CDR3 nucleotide sequence: TGTGCCATCAGGGAACCGGGACAGGTGAACACTGAAGCTTTCTTT.

In this sample, this clone turned up a few times. The chain is built from TRBV7-8 and TRBJ1-1; 7 bases match TRBD1. In germline, CDR1 is SGHVS, CDR2 FQNEAQ. V was pared by 5 bases and J by 8 bases, with 8 bases of the junction left unmatched. The length of the CDR3 is 13 residues. The CDR3 nucleotides are TGTGCCAGCAGCGTGGGGACAGCCCGAGAAGCTTTCTTT. It is translated as CASSVGTAREAFF.

This sequence joins TRBV6-1 and TRBJ1-5; D may be TRBD1 (5 bases). Germline values: CDR1 MNHNS, CDR2 SASEGT. The CDR3 totals 13 residues. V lost 9 bases and J 9 bases, leaving 18 bases between the germline ends. The CDR3 sequence is CASTAGLWGPQHF. The CDR3 bases are TGTGCCAGTACAGCAGGGCTTTGGGGGCCCCAGCATTTT.

The rearrangement links TRBV27 to TRBJ2-7; possible D gene TRBD1, 5 bases. Trimming removed 0 bases at V and 3 bases at J, with 12 bases between. This CDR3 comprises 15 residues. The germline V gene has CDR1 MNHEY and CDR2 SMNVEV (reference sequence). The CDR3 nucleotides read TGTGCCAGCAGTTTATCCTCAGGGCCAAACTACGAGCAGTACTTC. Protein product: CASSLSSGPNYEQYF.

A few counts support this clone. The rearrangement uses TRBV6-5 and TRBJ2-7; 7 bases map to TRBD1. This CDR3 spans 14 amino acids. J lost 0 bases, V lost 7 bases, and 6 bases had no gene match. Per germline, CDR1 MNHEY and CDR2 SVGAGI. As DNA, the CDR3 is TGTGCCAGCAACATACAGGGGTTCTCCTACGAGCAGTACTTC. This encodes CASNIQGFSYEQYF.

This clone has more than one count but fewer than ten. The DNA for the CDR3 is TGCAGCGCCCGACTAGTGACCACCGGGGAGCTGTTTTTT. Amino acid sequence: CSARLVTTGELFF. The V gene is TRBV29-1, the J gene TRBJ2-2, with D perhaps matching TRBD2 (6 bases). The V gene's germline CDR1 is SQVTM and CDR2 ANQGSEA. The V end lost 7 bases, the J end lost 4 bases, and 13 bases lay between the germline ends. The CDR3 is made up of 13 amino acids.

This chain uses TRBV7-3 with TRBJ2-1, with TRBD1 matching over 9 bases. The CDR3 sequence is 15 residues long. Germline V lookup: CDR1 SGHTA, CDR2 FQGTGA. Trimming cost V 2 bases and J 2 bases; bases outside gene matches: 1. This CDR3 reads CASSLGQGPYNEQFF. The CDR3 DNA follows: TGTGCCAGCAGCTTAGGACAGGGGCCCTACAATGAGCAGTTCTTC.

The chain links TRBV5-4 to TRBJ2-7; D is perhaps TRBD1 (6 bases). V dropped 5 bases and J dropped 7 bases, with 13 bases sitting between them. Germline lookup yields CDR1 SGHNT and CDR2 YYREEE (reference sequence). This CDR3 spans 12 amino acids. CDR3 sequence reads: CASSRDTWEQYF. The CDR3 nucleotides are TGTGCCAGCAGTCGGGACACCTGGGAGCAGTACTTC.

V is TRBV7-3 and J is TRBJ2-4; 9 nucleotides match TRBD1. Per the germline V gene, CDR1 is SGHTA and CDR2 is FQGTGA. This CDR3 comprises 16 residues. V was clipped by 6 bases and J by 1 base; unmatched bases: 7. The CDR3 sequence: CASRSDRGIAKNIQYF. Here the CDR3 DNA reads TGTGCCAGCAGGTCCGACAGGGGGATCGCCAAAAACATTCAGTACTTC.

CDR3 loop: CASSLAIVSRTPEAFF. CDR3 coding DNA: TGTGCCAGCAGCTTGGCCATCGTGAGTAGGACCCCTGAAGCTTTCTTT. J is TRBJ1-1 and V is TRBV5-6; D is uncertain. Germline CDR1 is SGHDT and CDR2 is YYEEEE. The CDR3 totals 16 residues. The V end was cut by 0 bases, the J end by 6 bases, with 18 bases between.

The J gene is TRBJ1-5, the V gene TRBV6-6; 7 bases are a match to TRBD1. Germline lookup yields CDR1 MNHNY and CDR2 SVGAGI (reference sequence). The CDR3 runs to 13 residues. With 10 bases clipped from V and 1 base from J, the junction kept 4 bases outside the gene matches. The CDR3 DNA is TGTGCCACCACGACAGGGAGCAATCAGCCCCAGCATTTT. Translation: CATTTGSNQPQHF.

The chain couples TRBV29-1 to TRBJ2-7; 10 bases align to TRBD1. V shed 8 bases and J 4 bases; nucleotides not matched to a gene: 8. This CDR3 is 13 amino acids long. Germline V CDR1 and CDR2: SQVTM, ANQGSEA. CDR3 sequence (DNA): TGCAGCAGCACCGGGACAGGGGTTTACGAGCAGTACTTC. It yields the protein CSSTGTGVYEQYF.

This sequence joins TRBV19 and TRBJ1-5, with D hard to call. This CDR3 spans 12 amino acids. Germline loops: CDR1 LNHDA, CDR2 SQIVND (reference sequence). Trimming stripped 1 base from V and 6 bases from J, with 4 bases between. CDR3 sequence: CASSIGSQPQHF. CDR3 sequence (DNA): TGTGCCAGTAGTATAGGAAGTCAGCCCCAGCATTTT.

The chain carries TRBV19 and TRBJ1-6; TRBD1 agrees at 12 bases. Unmatched junction bases numbered 4, after V lost 5 bases and J lost 5 bases. The CDR3 length is 16 residues. Looked up from germline, CDR1 is LNHDA and CDR2 is SQIVND (reference sequence). The CDR3 sequence: CASSWGQGADNSPLHF. CDR3 bases: TGTGCCAGTAGTTGGGGACAGGGGGCCGATAATTCACCCCTCCACTTT.

This clone has just one count. This rearrangement joins TRBV28 to TRBJ2-1; D call uncertain. Germline V gene data show CDR1 as MDHEN and CDR2 as SYDVKM. V was trimmed by 4 bases and J by 10 bases, leaving 17 bases between them. CDR3 length: 14 amino acids. The CDR3 coding sequence is TGTGCCAGCAGTTATCCTGTGGGGTATGGGGAGCAGTTCTTC. Encoded protein: CASSYPVGYGEQFF.

V usage is TRBV6-6 and J usage is TRBJ2-7; the match to TRBD1 covers 8 bases. Germline loops: CDR1 MNHNY, CDR2 SVGAGI (reference sequence). The CDR3 spans 15 residues. V lost 2 bases to trimming and J lost 2 bases; unmatched junction nucleotides: 5. The CDR3 protein is CASSYLGQVTYEQYF. The DNA of the CDR3 is TGTGCCAGCAGTTACCTGGGACAGGTGACCTACGAGCAGTACTTC.

A few counts support this clone. The chain uses TRBV7-9 and TRBJ2-7, with D possibly being TRBD1 or TRBD2 (6 bases each). The germline V gene has CDR1 SEHNR and CDR2 FQNEAQ (reference sequence). V shed 5 bases and J shed 6 bases, with 14 bases lying between them. This CDR3 spans 13 amino acids. The chain's CDR3 is CASSPHREAEQYF. DNA for the CDR3: TGTGCCAGCAGCCCGCACAGGGAGGCCGAGCAGTACTTC.

The genes are TRBV7-2 and TRBJ1-1; D possibly corresponds to TRBD1 (5 bases). V was pared by 2 bases and J by 0 bases, with 13 bases between. Germline V lookup: CDR1 SGHTA, CDR2 FQGNSA. The CDR3 sequence is 16 residues long. The CDR3 coding sequence is TGTGCCAGCAGCTTACAGGTTCGGGGGATGAACACTGAAGCTTTCTTT. As protein: CASSLQVRGMNTEAFF.

The chain is built from TRBV9 and TRBJ2-1, with 13 bases fitting TRBD2. With V trimmed by 4 bases and J by 7 bases, 11 bases remained unmatched. The CDR3 consists of 17 residues. Germline V gives CDR1 SGDLS, CDR2 YYNGEE. The CDR3 region is CASSLGLAGVLENEQFF. The CDR3 DNA reads as TGTGCCAGCAGCTTAGGACTAGCGGGGGTTCTAGAGAATGAGCAGTTCTTC.

The rearrangement uses TRBV7-9 and TRBJ2-5; 7 bases match TRBD1. Trimming at V came to 3 bases and at J to 5 bases, leaving 6 bases not matched to a gene. The CDR3 length is 14 residues. Germline lookup yields CDR1 SEHNR and CDR2 FQNEAQ (reference sequence). The CDR3: CASSFEGAGETQYF. CDR3 nucleotide sequence: TGTGCCAGCAGCTTCGAGGGGGCGGGCGAGACCCAGTACTTC. Looking up the rest from reference TRBV7-9 and TRBJ2-5 gives the full variable domain: DTGVSQNPRHKITKRGQNVTFRCDPISEHNRLYWYRQTLGQGPEFLTYFQNEAQLEKSRLLSDRFSAERPKGSFSTLEIQRTEQGDSAMYLCASSFEGAGETQYFGPGTRLLVL.

V usage is TRBV6-1 and J usage is TRBJ1-2; D is unclear. Trimming removed 10 bases from V and 4 bases from J, with 13 bases in between. Germline-derived CDR1 and CDR2 are MNHNS and SASEGT. This CDR3 spans 12 amino acids. CDR3 sequence reads: CATGGGIYGYTF. CDR3 nucleotide sequence: TGTGCCACCGGCGGCGGAATCTATGGCTACACCTTC.

The V and J genes are TRBV7-9 and TRBJ1-6; TRBD1 might be the D (6 bases). The CDR3 loop spans 14 amino acids. Germline CDR1 is SEHNR and CDR2 is FQNEAQ (reference sequence). Trimming removed 3 bases from V and 4 bases from J, with 7 bases in between. CDR3 DNA: TGTGCCAGCAGCTTGGGGACATATAATTCACCCCTCCACTTT. Its protein is CASSLGTYNSPLHF. Together with reference TRBV7-9 and TRBJ1-6, the CDR3 gives the full variable domain: DTGVSQNPRHKITKRGQNVTFRCDPISEHNRLYWYRQTLGQGPEFLTYFQNEAQLEKSRLLSDRFSAERPKGSFSTLEIQRTEQGDSAMYLCASSLGTYNSPLHFGNGTRLTVT.

V and J are TRBV7-2 and TRBJ2-1; the match to TRBD2 covers 8 bases. CDR1 is SGHTA, CDR2 FQGNSA, per germline. The V gene end was trimmed by 5 bases and the J gene end by 7 bases; junction bases not matched to a gene: 10. This CDR3 contains 15 residues. CDR3 protein: CASSRGLEGGNEQFF. CDR3 bases: TGTGCCAGCAGCCGGGGACTAGAAGGTGGGAATGAGCAGTTCTTC.

The chain uses TRBV7-8 and TRBJ2-5; 7 bases are shared with TRBD2. V was clipped by 1 base and J by 4 bases; unmatched bases: 3. Germline V gives CDR1 SGHVS, CDR2 FQNEAQ. The CDR3 spans 14 residues. CDR3 in DNA: TGTGCCAGCAGCTTAGGTTCGGGAGGAGAGACCCAGTACTTC. This gives the protein CASSLGSGGETQYF.

This clone was picked up a small number of times. The chain uses TRBV2 and TRBJ2-5; 12 nucleotides match TRBD2. The CDR3 contains 16 residues. V shed 6 bases, J shed 5 bases, and the junction held 10 bases outside the gene matches. Germline CDR1 and CDR2: SNHLY and FYNNEI. CDR3 coding DNA: TGTGCCAGCAGCCAACTAGCGGGGGGCGGCTGGGAGACCCAGTACTTC. Translation gives CASSQLAGGGWETQYF. Combining the CDR3 with reference TRBV2 and TRBJ2-5 gives the whole variable domain EPEVTQTPSHQVTQMGQEVILRCVPISNHLYFYWYRQILGQKVEFLVSFYNNEISEKSEIFDDQFSVERPDGSNFTLKIRSTKLEDSAMYFCASSQLAGGGWETQYFGPGTRLLVL.